This TCR beta chain appears in the sequencing data of a study of T cells after yellow fever vaccination. General study findings and limits: Clonotypes shared by both compartments, CD4 and CD8, made up a small share.

The TCR cDNA carried a universal primer site and UMIs from 5'RACE template switching. TCRdb reprocessed the 5' RACE reads via MiXCR and lists one record per CDR3 protein. The sample comprises more than 95,000 distinct CDR3 sequences, almost 9% of which are singletons, and under 40% rests with the top ten. The CDR3 covers 13 residues. Germline V gene sequence: CDR1 MNHEY, CDR2 SVGEGT. V was cut by 2 bases and J by 0 bases, with 4 bases left in between. A word on this clonotype: The antigen is undetermined.

The receptor was derived from a man aged 18-30 years who received the YFV17D yellow fever vaccine. The chain has TRBV6-2 or TRBV6-3 and TRBJ2-5; D is undetermined. The sequencing here drew on CD8+ T cells sorted from PBMCs, taken on the day of the yellow fever booster vaccination. CDR3 residues: CASSYPNQETQYF. The CDR3 DNA reads as TGTGCCAGCAGTTACCCAAACCAAGAGACCCAGTACTTC.